Below, one TCR beta chain is given with its context. Its target is unknown. These data belong to a study of T cell repertoires in cytomegalovirus infection. Study overall: An indication of both CMV infection and matching HLA type came from public TCR beta signatures.

The V gene lost 5 bases and the J gene lost 2 bases, with 33 bases spanning the gap. This CDR3 contains 21 residues. Germline CDR1 reads MDHEN; CDR2 reads SYDVKM. Using its own MiXCR run on the reads, TCRdb lists one record per CDR3 protein. The sample consists of approximately 700,000 distinct CDR3 sequences, 35% to 45% of them appearing once. Study conclusions and caveats: Totalled public TCR beta family frequency picked out people who carried CMV plus the relevant HLA. What dominated the ex vivo response were HLA-C-restricted CMV-specific TCR beta clonotypes.

The TCR originated in a human donor in good health (CMV status not recorded). Some clones in this sample may be carry-over from other donors' samples. Sequenced material: PBMCs. The rearrangement links TRBV28 to TRBJ1-1; D possibly corresponds to TRBD1 (6 bases). The CDR3 bases are TGTGCCAGCAGTCACCTACGTGGTGTTAGGCAGGGGAGCCCCCGAAACACTGAAGCTTTCTTT. Translation: CASSHLRGVRQGSPRNTEAFF. Variable domain in full (rest from reference TRBV28 and TRBJ1-1): DVKVTQSSRYLVKRTGEKVFLECVQDMDHENMFWYRQDPGLGLRLIYFSYDVKMKEKGDIPEGYSVSREKKERFSLILESASTNQTSMYLCASSHLRGVRQGSPRNTEAFFGQGTRLTVV.